These 21 T cell receptor beta chains came from one sample sequenced in a study of cytomegalovirus exposure and HLA in healthy donors. Vbeta (60) and Jbeta (13) primers were used in the PCR. TCRdb's table, derived via immunoSEQ multiplex PCR, lists solely in-frame clones and lacks some. The sample holds under 200,000 clones; roughly 80% are singletons and the top ten take roughly 0.8%. Input material: PBMCs. All receptors come from a young woman in good health and CMV-seronegative.

The chain combines TRBV2 with TRBJ1-1; D gene unclear. The CDR3 runs to 13 residues. Germline V lookup: CDR1 SNHLY, CDR2 FYNNEI. V was pared by 7 bases and J by 3 bases, with 12 bases between. CDR3 residues: CASNLYRDTEAFF. The CDR3 DNA reads as TGTGCCAGCAACTTGTATCGGGACACTGAAGCTTTCTTT.

This chain joins TRBV28 and TRBJ2-7; 8 nucleotides agree with TRBD1. The length of the CDR3 is 14 residues. The trim removed 6 bases at V and 2 bases at J, leaving 6 bases unmatched. Germline CDR1 and CDR2: MDHEN and SYDVKM. The chain's CDR3 is CASSPGTGTYEQYF. The CDR3 DNA reads as TGTGCCAGCAGCCCCGGGACAGGAACCTACGAGCAGTACTTC.

The genes are TRBV19 and TRBJ1-5; a possible D gene is TRBD1 (6 bases). This CDR3 contains 14 residues. In germline, CDR1 is LNHDA, CDR2 SQIVND (reference sequence). V lost 2 bases, J lost 2 bases, and 7 bases lay in between. The CDR3: CASSISGGNQPQHF. CDR3 sequence (DNA): TGTGCCAGTAGTATATCAGGGGGCAATCAGCCCCAGCATTTT.

This sequence joins TRBV28 and TRBJ2-2, with 13 bases fitting TRBD2. Germline CDR1 MDHEN, CDR2 SYDVKM. The J segment lost 10 bases and the V segment lost 1 base, leaving 3 bases of the junction unmatched. The length of the CDR3 is 15 residues. This chain's CDR3 is CASSLLTSGREELFF. The CDR3 bases are TGTGCCAGCAGTTTATTAACTAGCGGGAGGGAGGAGCTGTTTTTT.

Of note for this clone: Mismatch with germline at one junction end may stem from a read error. The chain is built from TRBV27 and TRBJ2-7; TRBD2 matches at 14 bases. CDR1 and CDR2 (germline): MNHEY, SMNVEV (reference sequence). The CDR3 runs 17 residues. CDR3 in amino acids: CASSSPGLAGVSNEQYF. DNA for the CDR3: TGTGCCAGCAGTTCACCGGGACTAGCGGGAGTCTCCAACGAGCAGTACTTC.

This clone was seen a handful of times. The chain recombines TRBV28 with TRBJ1-5, with D hard to call. This CDR3 contains 12 residues. V was shortened by 1 base and J by 6 bases, with 4 bases between the two germline ends. Germline CDR1 and CDR2: MDHEN and SYDVKM. CDR3 loop: CASSLFGQPQHF. CDR3 nucleotides: TGTGCCAGCAGTTTATTCGGTCAGCCCCAGCATTTT.

The table lists this clone with a few counts. The chain has TRBV11-2 and TRBJ1-4; 11 positions match TRBD1. Germline V gene sequence: CDR1 SGHAT, CDR2 FQNNGV. This CDR3 is built from 15 residues. The ends lost 4 bases at V and 8 bases at J; junction bases unmatched: 6. CDR3 amino acids: CASSSWTGGTEKLFF. In DNA, the CDR3 is TGTGCCAGCAGCTCATGGACAGGGGGCACGGAAAAACTGTTTTTT. Variable domain in full (rest from reference TRBV11-2 and TRBJ1-4): EAGVAQSPRYKIIEKRQSVAFWCNPISGHATLYWYQQILGQGPKLLIQFQNNGVVDDSQLPKDRFSAERLKGVDSTLKIQPAKLEDSAVYLCASSSWTGGTEKLFFGSGTQLSVL.

This sequence joins TRBV5-1 and TRBJ2-5, with D possibly matching TRBD1 (6 bases). V was shortened by 5 bases and J by 5 bases, with 19 bases between the two germline ends. Germline lookup yields CDR1 SGHRS and CDR2 YFSETQ. The length of the CDR3 is 15 residues. CDR3 DNA sequence: TGCGCCAGCAGATTCGGCCAGGGGCGACGGGAGACCCAGTACTTC. Its protein product is CASRFGQGRRETQYF.

There are a few counts of this clone. The chain combines TRBV14 with TRBJ1-1; no definite D call. V was pared by 4 bases and J by 4 bases, with 13 bases between. The length of the CDR3 is 14 residues. The germline gives CDR1 SGHDN, CDR2 FVKESK. The chain's CDR3 is CASSLIGFGTEAFF. CDR3 coding DNA: TGTGCCAGCAGCCTAATCGGGTTCGGCACTGAAGCTTTCTTT.

The chain has TRBV27 and TRBJ2-5; D may be TRBD2 (6 bases). CDR3 size: 16 residues. The germline V gene has CDR1 MNHEY and CDR2 SMNVEV (reference sequence). Trimming removed 2 bases at V and 5 bases at J, with 18 bases between. The DNA for the CDR3 is TGTGCCAGCAGTTTAAATCTCGGCGGGGACTGGGAGACCCAGTACTTC. As protein: CASSLNLGGDWETQYF.

This chain joins TRBV9 and TRBJ2-1; D is ambiguous. Between the trimmed V and J ends, which lost 3 bases and 1 base, there was a span of 17 bases. Looked up from germline, CDR1 is SGDLS and CDR2 is YYNGEE. The CDR3 is 17 residues long. CDR3 DNA: TGTGCCAGCAGCGAATTATTGACTGCCACTTCCTACAATGAGCAGTTCTTC. Translating gives CASSELLTATSYNEQFF.

This clone has more than one count but fewer than ten. This chain connects TRBV2 to TRBJ2-1; 12 bases fit TRBD2. V was clipped by 3 bases and J by 5 bases; unmatched bases: 8. The germline gives CDR1 SNHLY, CDR2 FYNNEI. This CDR3 has 17 amino acids. DNA of the CDR3: TGTGCCAGCAGTGAGGGACTAGCGGGTGCGCCTAACAATGAGCAGTTCTTC. This sequence encodes CASSEGLAGAPNNEQFF.

V and J are TRBV6-5 and TRBJ2-3, with TRBD1 identical over 8 bases. V trimming: 2 bases; J trimming: 2 bases; junction bases outside the gene matches: 6. The CDR3 contains 16 residues. Germline assignment: CDR1 MNHEY and CDR2 SVGAGI. The DNA of the CDR3 is TGTGCCAGCAGTTACGCAGGGGGCCAGGCCACAGATACGCAGTATTTT. This sequence encodes CASSYAGGQATDTQYF.

A note on this clone: Different DNA sequences within this sample yield the same CDR3. CDR3: CASSLEGGGTDTQYF. DNA of the CDR3: TGTGCCAGCAGCTTAGAAGGGGGGGGCACAGATACGCAGTATTTT. The chain employs TRBV7-9 and TRBJ2-3, with TRBD2 as a possible D gene (7 bases). Trimming took 1 base from V and 1 from J, leaving 9 bases between them. The CDR3 contains 15 residues. From germline, CDR1 is SEHNR and CDR2 FQNEAQ (reference sequence).

This chain uses TRBV18 with TRBJ1-1, with D maybe TRBD1 (5 bases). The V and J ends lost 6 bases and 3 bases respectively, with 17 bases between them. The CDR3 loop spans 15 amino acids. Germline CDR1 and CDR2: KGHSH and LQKENI. Here the CDR3 reads CASSLRGAADTEAFF. The CDR3 nucleotides are TGTGCCAGCTCCCTACGCGGGGCGGCGGACACTGAAGCTTTCTTT.

This clone was picked up a small number of times. The genes are TRBV18 and TRBJ2-7; possible D gene TRBD1, 5 bases. The CDR3 runs 15 residues. Trimming shortened V by 0 bases and J by 4 bases, and 13 bases separated the two germline ends. Germline V gene sequence: CDR1 KGHSH, CDR2 LQKENI. CDR3: CASSPPLGEGYEQYF. CDR3 coding DNA: TGTGCCAGCTCACCACCGTTAGGGGAAGGGTACGAGCAGTACTTC.

The genes are TRBV28 and TRBJ2-1, with 12 bases that match TRBD2. Germline trimming cut 7 bases from V and 9 bases from J; bases unmatched to any gene: 13. Germline loops: CDR1 MDHEN, CDR2 SYDVKM. The CDR3 totals 16 residues. CDR3 residues: CASIGTSGFKGSEQFF. CDR3 nucleotides: TGTGCCAGCATCGGGACTAGCGGGTTCAAGGGTAGTGAGCAGTTCTTC.

The gene calls are TRBV2 and TRBJ1-5; 8 bases are a match to TRBD1. Germline loops: CDR1 SNHLY, CDR2 FYNNEI. This CDR3 contains 16 residues. V was clipped by 2 bases and J by 0 bases; unmatched bases: 3. This CDR3 is CASSETTGVSNQPQHF. The CDR3, as DNA: TGTGCCAGCAGTGAAACGACAGGGGTTAGCAATCAGCCCCAGCATTTT.

This chain links TRBV9 with TRBJ1-4; 9 bases are a match to TRBD1. The V and J ends lost 0 bases and 5 bases, in that order; junction bases with no gene match: 2. The CDR3 runs 15 residues. Germline assignment: CDR1 SGDLS and CDR2 YYNGEE. CDR3 nucleotides: TGTGCCAGCAGCGTAGGGGGGACAGGGAATGAAAAACTGTTTTTT. Protein: CASSVGGTGNEKLFF. Full variable domain (missing parts from reference TRBV9 and TRBJ1-4): DSGVTQTPKHLITATGQRVTLRCSPRSGDLSVYWYQQSLDQGLQFLIQYYNGEERAKGNILERFSAQQFPDLHSELNLSSLELGDSALYFCASSVGGTGNEKLFFGSGTQLSVL.

The V and J genes are TRBV27 and TRBJ2-1; 10 bases are a match to TRBD2. The CDR3 sequence is 15 residues long. CDR1 and CDR2 (germline): MNHEY, SMNVEV (reference sequence). The V segment lost 2 bases and the J segment 5 bases; nucleotides outside the gene matches: 3. The CDR3 DNA sequence: TGTGCCAGCAGTTTACGACTAGCGGGTAACAATGAGCAGTTCTTC. Translating it yields CASSLRLAGNNEQFF.

This clone has just a few counts. The chain recombines TRBV5-3 with TRBJ2-3; 8 bases map to TRBD2. TRBV5-3 carries the ORF label, with uncertain function. The CDR3 runs 16 residues. Trimming cost V 0 bases and J 6 bases; bases outside gene matches: 9. CDR3 amino acids: CARSLGSGGTRDTQYF. In DNA, the CDR3 is TGTGCCAGAAGCTTGGGCTCGGGAGGGACCAGGGATACGCAGTATTTT.